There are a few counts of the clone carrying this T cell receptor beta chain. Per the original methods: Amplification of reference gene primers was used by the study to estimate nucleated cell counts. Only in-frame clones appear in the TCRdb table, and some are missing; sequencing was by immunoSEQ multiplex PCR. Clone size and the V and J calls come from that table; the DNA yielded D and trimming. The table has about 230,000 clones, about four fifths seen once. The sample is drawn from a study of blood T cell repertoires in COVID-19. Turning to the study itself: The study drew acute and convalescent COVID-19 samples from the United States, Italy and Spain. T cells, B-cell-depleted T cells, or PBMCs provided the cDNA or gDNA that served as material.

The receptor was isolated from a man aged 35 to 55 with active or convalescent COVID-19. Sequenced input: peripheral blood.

The CDR3 sequence: CASSRQGQLNTEAFF. CDR3 nucleotide sequence: TGTGCCAGCAGCCGACAAGGACAGCTGAACACTGAAGCTTTCTTT. The chain joins TRBV9 to TRBJ1-1; perhaps TRBD1 as D (6 bases). There are 15 residues in the CDR3. Germline V gives CDR1 SGDLS, CDR2 YYNGEE. V was shortened by 4 bases and J by 0 bases, with 13 bases between the two germline ends.